This TCR beta chain was identified during a study of blood T cell repertoires in COVID-19. At the level of the study: The analysed material was cDNA or gDNA that came from T cells, B-cell-depleted T cells, or PBMCs.

As processed by the authors: Estimates of nucleated cell counts were drawn from the amplification of reference gene primers. Clones were read by immunoSEQ multiplex PCR, and TCRdb kept only the in-frame ones, dropping some. The DNA gave D and trimming, while V, J and clone size come from that table. The repertoire consists of about 200,000 clones, with about nine tenths occurring once and the leading ten covering about 6.5%. The length of the CDR3 is 13 residues. Germline V gene lookup returns CDR1 LGHDT and CDR2 YNNKEL (reference sequence). V lost 9 bases and J 0 bases, leaving 11 bases between the germline ends.

This clonotype was obtained from a man in his sixties who had recovered from COVID-19. This sequence joins TRBV3-1 (or the pseudogene TRBV3-2) and TRBJ1-1; TRBD1 might be the D (5 bases). Sequencing used peripheral blood. The DNA for the CDR3 is TGTGCCAGGAACAGGACCATGAACACTGAAGCTTTCTTT. Translation gives CARNRTMNTEAFF.